In its sample, the clone carrying this TCR beta chain was seen a few times. The entry originates in a study of blood T cell repertoires in COVID-19. Germline V gene lookup returns CDR1 SGHTA and CDR2 FQGNSA. The CDR3 loop spans 17 amino acids. V lost 5 bases and J 0 bases, leaving 17 bases between the germline ends. The protocol was immunoSEQ multiplex PCR, while the TCRdb copy is restricted to in-frame clones and leaves out a portion. The data show over 150,000 clones, with roughly four fifths seen just once and approximately 1.8% held by the top ten. Sequencing input: peripheral blood. This chain links TRBV7-2 with TRBJ2-4, with D possibly being TRBD2 (8 bases). The receptor comes from an elderly man with acute or convalescent COVID-19. In DNA form, the CDR3 reads TGTGCCAGCAGCCCGGGAGGGGGCTTGATAGCCAAAAACATTCAGTACTTC. The encoded protein is CASSPGGGLIAKNIQYF.